These T cell receptor beta chains were read from a single sample in a study of shared clonotypes between healthy human individuals. TCRdb's copy holds only in-frame clones and misses some; the assay was immunoSEQ multiplex PCR. The sample has about 2 million clones; over 85% are singletons. Sequenced material: naive CD4+ T cells sorted from blood. The receptors stem from a man aged 18 to 30 in good health. Both conserved end residues are part of each CDR3. Each record gives: clone size, J gene, D gene, V gene, CDR3 DNA, CDR3 protein. D genes are given only for firm matches. Only part of the rows carry a size: once, few, many, or a class if the clone is expanded.

. | TRBJ2-2 | TRBD2 | TRBV6-1 | TGTGCCAGCAGTGGGCTAGCGGGCACCGGGGAGCTGTTTTTT | CASSGLAGTGELFF
. | TRBJ2-3 | . | TRBV7-9 | TGTGCCAGCAGCTCCCTGACAGATACGCAGTATTTT | CASSSLTDTQYF
. | TRBJ2-3 | . | TRBV29-1 | TGCAGCGTTGAAGCGGCTAGTCACACAGATACGCAGTATTTT | CSVEAASHTDTQYF
once | TRBJ1-3 | TRBD1 | TRBV28 | TGTGCCAGCAGTTTCGGACAGGCTGGAAACACCATATATTTT | CASSFGQAGNTIYF
once | TRBJ2-6 | . | TRBV5-1 | TGCGCCAGCACGACAAATGGTGGGGCCAACGTCCTGACTTTC | CASTTNGGANVLTF
once | TRBJ1-2 | . | TRBV7-2 | TGTGCCAGCAGCTTATCAGTATACTATGGCTACACCTTC | CASSLSVYYGYTF
. | TRBJ2-7 | TRBD2 | TRBV27 | TGTGCCAGCAGTCCCCCCAAGACTAGCGGGGGGCCTGCCTCCTACGAGCAGTACTTC | CASSPPKTSGGPASYEQYF
. | TRBJ1-1 | . | TRBV7-2 | TGTGCCAGCAGCCGGAGCCCAAACTTGAACACTGAAGCTTTCTTT | CASSRSPNLNTEAFF
. | TRBJ2-5 | TRBD2 | TRBV6-1 | TGTGCCAGCAGTGAAGGTCTTCTAGCGGGAGCTCTTGAGACCCAGTACTTC | CASSEGLLAGALETQYF
. | TRBJ2-5 | . | TRBV5-1 | TGCGCCAGCAGCCCCACAGCCCAAGAGACCCAGTACTTC | CASSPTAQETQYF
. | TRBJ2-1 | . | TRBV19 | TGTGCCAGTAACAGGGCGCGGGAATCTAATGAGCAGTTCTTC | CASNRARESNEQFF
. | TRBJ2-5 | TRBD2 | TRBV6-4 | TGTGCCAGCAGTGACTTAACGGAGCGGGGGACCCAAGAGACCCAGTACTTC | CASSDLTERGTQETQYF
. | TRBJ2-1 | TRBD2 | TRBV2 | TGTGCCAGCAGTGTTGGACTAGCCGCCGCTTGGGAGCAGTTCTTC | CASSVGLAAAWEQFF
. | TRBJ1-6 | . | TRBV5-6 | TGTGCCAGCAGCTTGGTGGCCCAAAGGGATTCACCCCTCCACTTT | CASSLVAQRDSPLHF
few | TRBJ1-1 | TRBD1 | TRBV29-1 | TGCAGCGTAGGACAGGGGAACACTGAAGCTTTCTTT | CSVGQGNTEAFF
. | TRBJ1-1 | . | TRBV30 | TGTGCCTGGAGTGACACGAACACTGAAGCTTTCTTT | CAWSDTNTEAFF
. | TRBJ2-1 | . | TRBV5-1 | TGCGCCAGCAGCTTAGTAGGGGGGCAGTACAATGAGCAGTTCTTC | CASSLVGGQYNEQFF
. | TRBJ2-7 | TRBD1 | TRBV18 | TGTGCCAGCTCACCCCAGACAGGGGGCCCCTACGAGCAGTACTTC | CASSPQTGGPYEQYF
. | TRBJ2-5 | TRBD2 | TRBV10-3 | TGTGCCATCAGGGAGCGGGGGGGTCGCAAAGAGACCCAGTACTTC | CAIRERGGRKETQYF
once | TRBJ1-3 | . | TRBV7-2 | TGTGCCAGCAGCCTACTATTAACGGGGGCTGGAAACACCATATATTTT | CASSLLLTGAGNTIYF
. | TRBJ1-3 | TRBD1 | TRBV7-6 | TGTGCCAGCAGTCCCCGAGGGGGCGGCAGCTCTGGAAACACCATATATTTT | CASSPRGGGSSGNTIYF
once | TRBJ1-4 | . | TRBV30 | TGTGCCTGGAAATCGGGGCGTAGGTCTGAAAAACTGTTTTTT | CAWKSGRRSEKLFF
. | TRBJ2-2 | . | TRBV7-9 | TGTGCCAGCAGCTTTACACAGGGTGCCGGGGAGCTGTTTTTT | CASSFTQGAGELFF
. | TRBJ2-3 | TRBD2 | TRBV10-3 | TGTGCCATCAGCCTTTCTAGCGGGGGCACCCCAGATACGCAGTATTTT | CAISLSSGGTPDTQYF
. | TRBJ1-3 | . | TRBV11-2 | TGTGCCAGCAGCTTAGAGGGACACTCTGGAAACACCATATATTTT | CASSLEGHSGNTIYF
. | TRBJ2-2 | . | TRBV5-1 | TGCGCCAGCAGCGACGGGTTAGGCAACACCGGGGAGCTGTTTTTT | CASSDGLGNTGELFF
. | TRBJ2-3 | TRBD2 | TRBV18 | TGTGCCAGCTCACCAAGCAGCGGGGGGGCCTTAGATACGCAGTATTTT | CASSPSSGGALDTQYF
. | TRBJ2-7 | . | TRBV6-1 | TGTGCCAGCAGTGGCCCTGTGGGCCGTACCACCTACGAGCAGTACTTC | CASSGPVGRTTYEQYF